This T cell receptor (beta chain) originates from a study of T cells in women clearing cervical HPV infection. The data were produced by immunoSEQ multiplex PCR, yet TCRdb's version contains in-frame clones alone and is incomplete. The sample table sets out 25,000 to 35,000 clones. Concerning this clone: The read gets to within 3 residues of the CDR3 end, and the germline J gene fills in the rest.

Prevalent HPV16 infections were excluded; only incident single HPV16 infections included. The V gene lost 3 bases and the J gene lost 9 bases, with 12 bases spanning the gap. This CDR3 has 14 residues. CDR1 and CDR2 from the germline V gene are LGHNT and FRNRAP. What was sequenced was blood buffy coat. The clonotype was recovered from a woman aged 18 to 75 with a cervical HPV16 infection that either progressed to CIN3+ or cleared (not recorded which). This chain connects TRBV12-5 to TRBJ1-6; maybe TRBD1 (5 bases). The CDR3 here is CASGLSGVGSPLHF. The sequenced CDR3 bases are TGTGCTAGTGGTTTATCGGGGGTCGGTTCACCC. Full variable domain (missing parts from reference TRBV12-5 and TRBJ1-6): DARVTQTPRHKVTEMGQEVTMRCQPILGHNTVFWYRQTMMQGLELLAYFRNRAPLDDSGMPKDRFSAEMPDATLATLKIQPSEPRDSAVYFCASGLSGVGSPLHFGNGTRLTVT.